This TCR beta chain is drawn from a study of cytomegalovirus exposure and HLA in healthy donors. General observations from the study: It was shown in a later analysis that HLA-associated TCR beta chains were more clonally expanded than other, equally common chains. Some segments of the V type, notably TRBV6-2 and TRBV6-3, were excluded as indistinguishable.

The donors comprised healthy bone marrow donors. Each donor was nominally healthy when sampled (though unrecorded immune exposures were likely). Per the germline V gene, CDR1 is SNHLY and CDR2 is FYNNEI. The trim removed 3 bases at V and 2 bases at J, leaving 7 bases unmatched. This CDR3 spans 16 amino acids. 13 Jbeta primers and 60 Vbeta primers were used for the PCR. Produced via immunoSEQ multiplex PCR; TCRdb's table is partial and in-frame only. The data hold approximately 150,000 clones, with roughly 80% observed a single time. Turning to this clone: Its antigen is currently unknown.

This TCR was sampled from a woman aged 18-35 years in good health and CMV-seropositive. The chain links TRBV2 to TRBJ2-3; 8 bases fit TRBD2. Sequences were obtained from PBMCs. The CDR3 sequence: CASSEDARGATDTQYF. The CDR3 coding sequence is TGTGCCAGCAGTGAGGACGCGCGGGGGGCCACAGATACGCAGTATTTT. The full variable domain, completed using reference TRBV2 and TRBJ2-3, is EPEVTQTPSHQVTQMGQEVILRCVPISNHLYFYWYRQILGQKVEFLVSFYNNEISEKSEIFDDQFSVERPDGSNFTLKIRSTKLEDSAMYFCASSEDARGATDTQYFGPGTRLTVL.